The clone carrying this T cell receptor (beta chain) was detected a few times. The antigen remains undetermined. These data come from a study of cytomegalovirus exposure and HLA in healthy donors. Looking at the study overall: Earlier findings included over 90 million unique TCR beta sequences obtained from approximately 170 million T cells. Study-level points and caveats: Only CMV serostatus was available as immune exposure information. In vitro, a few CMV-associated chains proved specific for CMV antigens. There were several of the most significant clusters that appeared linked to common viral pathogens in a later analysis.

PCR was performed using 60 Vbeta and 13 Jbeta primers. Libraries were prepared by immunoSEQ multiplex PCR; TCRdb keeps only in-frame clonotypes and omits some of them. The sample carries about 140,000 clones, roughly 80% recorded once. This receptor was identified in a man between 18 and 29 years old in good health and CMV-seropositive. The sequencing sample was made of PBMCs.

The DNA for the CDR3 is TGTGCCAGCAGAGGAACAGCCAACACTGAAGCTTTCTTT. Translated, it gives CASRGTANTEAFF. The V and J genes are TRBV27 and TRBJ1-1; D is unresolved. Trimming removed 6 bases at V and 2 bases at J, with 10 bases between. CDR3 length equals 13 residues. The germline V gene encodes CDR1 MNHEY and CDR2 SMNVEV (reference sequence).